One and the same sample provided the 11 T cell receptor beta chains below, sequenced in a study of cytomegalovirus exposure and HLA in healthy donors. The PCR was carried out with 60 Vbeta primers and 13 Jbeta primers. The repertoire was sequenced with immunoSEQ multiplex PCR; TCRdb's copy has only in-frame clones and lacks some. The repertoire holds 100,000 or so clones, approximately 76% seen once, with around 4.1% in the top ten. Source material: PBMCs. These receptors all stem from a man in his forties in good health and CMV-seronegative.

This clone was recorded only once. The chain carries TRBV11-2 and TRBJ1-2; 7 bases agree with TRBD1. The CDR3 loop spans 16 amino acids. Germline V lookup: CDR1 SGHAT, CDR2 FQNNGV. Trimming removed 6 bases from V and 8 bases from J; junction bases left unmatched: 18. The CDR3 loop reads CASSSRTGRGLDGYTF. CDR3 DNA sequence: TGTGCCAGCAGTTCAAGGACAGGACGGGGGCTGGACGGCTACACCTTC.

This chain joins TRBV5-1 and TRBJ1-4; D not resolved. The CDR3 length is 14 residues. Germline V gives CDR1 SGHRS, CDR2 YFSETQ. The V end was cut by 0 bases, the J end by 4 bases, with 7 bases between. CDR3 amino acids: CASSLGRGNEKLFF. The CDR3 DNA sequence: TGCGCCAGCAGCTTGGGACGGGGTAATGAAAAACTGTTTTTT.

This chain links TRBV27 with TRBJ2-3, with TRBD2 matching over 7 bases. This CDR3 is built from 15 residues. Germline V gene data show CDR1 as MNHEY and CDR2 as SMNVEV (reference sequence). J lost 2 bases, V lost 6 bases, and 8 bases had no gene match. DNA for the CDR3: TGTGCCAGCAGGGGAACGACTAGCACCACAGATACGCAGTATTTT. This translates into CASRGTTSTTDTQYF.

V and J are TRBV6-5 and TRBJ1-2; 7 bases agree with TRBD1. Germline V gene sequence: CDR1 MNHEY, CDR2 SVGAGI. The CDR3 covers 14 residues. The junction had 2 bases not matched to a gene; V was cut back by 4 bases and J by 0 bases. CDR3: CASSLTGSNYGYTF. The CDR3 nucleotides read TGTGCCAGCAGTTTGACAGGGTCTAACTATGGCTACACCTTC.

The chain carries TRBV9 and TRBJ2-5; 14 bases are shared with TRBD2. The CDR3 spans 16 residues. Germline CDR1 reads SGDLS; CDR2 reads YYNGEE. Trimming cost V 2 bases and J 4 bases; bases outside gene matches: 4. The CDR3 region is CASSVGLAGGVETQYF. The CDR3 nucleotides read TGTGCCAGCAGCGTCGGACTAGCGGGGGGTGTAGAGACCCAGTACTTC. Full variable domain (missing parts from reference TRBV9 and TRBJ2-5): DSGVTQTPKHLITATGQRVTLRCSPRSGDLSVYWYQQSLDQGLQFLIQYYNGEERAKGNILERFSAQQFPDLHSELNLSSLELGDSALYFCASSVGLAGGVETQYFGPGTRLLVL.

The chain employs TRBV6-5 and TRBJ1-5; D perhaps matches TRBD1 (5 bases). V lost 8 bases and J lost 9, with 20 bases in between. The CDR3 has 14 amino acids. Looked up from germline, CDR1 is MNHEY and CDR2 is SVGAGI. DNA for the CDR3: TGTGCCAGCGCAAAAGGGAGGCATCAGGGGCCCCAGCATTTT. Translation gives CASAKGRHQGPQHF.

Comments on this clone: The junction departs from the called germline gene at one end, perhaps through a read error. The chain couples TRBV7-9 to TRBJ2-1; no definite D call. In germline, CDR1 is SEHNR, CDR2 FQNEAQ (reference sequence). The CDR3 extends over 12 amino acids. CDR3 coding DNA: TGTTCCAGCAGCTTAGGTGGAGATGAGCAGTTCTTC. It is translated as CSSSLGGDEQFF.

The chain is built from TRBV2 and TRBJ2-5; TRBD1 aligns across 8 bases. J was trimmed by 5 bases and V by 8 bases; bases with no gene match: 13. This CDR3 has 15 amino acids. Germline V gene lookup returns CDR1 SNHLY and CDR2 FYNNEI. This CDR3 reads CASRKTGATKETQYF. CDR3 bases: TGTGCCAGCCGGAAGACAGGGGCGACCAAGGAGACCCAGTACTTC. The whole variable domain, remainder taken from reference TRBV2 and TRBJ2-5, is EPEVTQTPSHQVTQMGQEVILRCVPISNHLYFYWYRQILGQKVEFLVSFYNNEISEKSEIFDDQFSVERPDGSNFTLKIRSTKLEDSAMYFCASRKTGATKETQYFGPGTRLLVL.

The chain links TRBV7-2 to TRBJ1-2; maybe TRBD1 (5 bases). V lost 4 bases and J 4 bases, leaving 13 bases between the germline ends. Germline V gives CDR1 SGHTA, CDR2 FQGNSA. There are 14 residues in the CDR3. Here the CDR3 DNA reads TGTGCCAGCAGCTCGATGGGACTGCTCTATGGCTACACCTTC. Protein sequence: CASSSMGLLYGYTF. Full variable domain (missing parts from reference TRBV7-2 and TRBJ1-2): GAGVSQSPSNKVTEKGKDVELRCDPISGHTALYWYRQSLGQGLEFLIYFQGNSAPDKSGLPSDRFSAERTGGSVSTLTIQRTQQEDSAVYLCASSSMGLLYGYTFGSGTRLTVV.

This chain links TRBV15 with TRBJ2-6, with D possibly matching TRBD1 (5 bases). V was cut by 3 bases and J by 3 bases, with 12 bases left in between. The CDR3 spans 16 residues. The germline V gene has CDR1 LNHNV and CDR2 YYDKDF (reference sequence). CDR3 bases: TGTGCCACCAGCAGCGAACAGGACCGTGGGGCCAACGTCCTGACTTTC. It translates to CATSSEQDRGANVLTF.

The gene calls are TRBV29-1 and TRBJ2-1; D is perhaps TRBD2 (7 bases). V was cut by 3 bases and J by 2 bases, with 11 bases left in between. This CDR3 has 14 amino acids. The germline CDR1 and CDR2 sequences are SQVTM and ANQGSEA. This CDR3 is CSVDGGGPYNEQFF. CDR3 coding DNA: TGCAGCGTTGATGGGGGGGGGCCCTACAATGAGCAGTTCTTC.